The text below deals with one T cell receptor beta chain. What it binds is unknown. Profiling relied on immunoSEQ multiplex PCR, and the TCRdb table lists in-frame clones only, not all of them. The sample has hundreds of thousands of clones; 74% are singletons. The sample belongs to a study of shared clonotypes between healthy human individuals. Study-wide results and limits: Represented diversity (both genetic and exposure-history) was limited by the small number of donors. Among the subsets, naive ones generally showed larger estimated richness than memory ones.

Sequencing was performed on memory CD4+ T cells sorted from blood. Noted subset: CD45RA-negative fraction. This clonotype was obtained from a woman aged 30 to 39 in good health.

CDR3 residues: CASSIVNEQFF. The CDR3 DNA is TGTGCCAGCAGTATTGTCAATGAGCAGTTCTTC. The chain carries TRBV2 and TRBJ2-1, with D unclear. CDR1 is SNHLY, CDR2 FYNNEI, per germline. The CDR3 sequence is 11 residues long. Trimming left V 5 bases short and J 6 bases short, with 5 bases between.